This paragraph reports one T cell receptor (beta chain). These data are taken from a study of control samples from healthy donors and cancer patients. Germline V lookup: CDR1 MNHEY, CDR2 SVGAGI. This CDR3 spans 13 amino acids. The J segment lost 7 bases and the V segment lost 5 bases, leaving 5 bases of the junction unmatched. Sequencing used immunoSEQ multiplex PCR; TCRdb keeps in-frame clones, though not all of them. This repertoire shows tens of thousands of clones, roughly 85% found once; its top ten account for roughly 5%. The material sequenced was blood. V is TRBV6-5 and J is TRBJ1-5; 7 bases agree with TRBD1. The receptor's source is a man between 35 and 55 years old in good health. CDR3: CASSQTGKQPQHF. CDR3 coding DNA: TGTGCCAGCAGTCAGACAGGGAAGCAGCCCCAGCATTTT.